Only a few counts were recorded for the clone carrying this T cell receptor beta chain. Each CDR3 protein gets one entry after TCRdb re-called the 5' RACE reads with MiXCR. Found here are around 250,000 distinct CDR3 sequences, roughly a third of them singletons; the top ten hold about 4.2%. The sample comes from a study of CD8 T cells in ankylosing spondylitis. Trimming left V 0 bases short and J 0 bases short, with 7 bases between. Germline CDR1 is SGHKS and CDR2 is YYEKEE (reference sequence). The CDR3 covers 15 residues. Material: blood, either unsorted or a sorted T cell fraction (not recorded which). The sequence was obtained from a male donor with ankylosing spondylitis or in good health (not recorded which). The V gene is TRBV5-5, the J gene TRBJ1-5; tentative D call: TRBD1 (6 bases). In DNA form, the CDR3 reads TGTGCCAGCAGCTTGGGGGGGGCTAGCAATCAGCCCCAGCATTTT. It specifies CASSLGGASNQPQHF.